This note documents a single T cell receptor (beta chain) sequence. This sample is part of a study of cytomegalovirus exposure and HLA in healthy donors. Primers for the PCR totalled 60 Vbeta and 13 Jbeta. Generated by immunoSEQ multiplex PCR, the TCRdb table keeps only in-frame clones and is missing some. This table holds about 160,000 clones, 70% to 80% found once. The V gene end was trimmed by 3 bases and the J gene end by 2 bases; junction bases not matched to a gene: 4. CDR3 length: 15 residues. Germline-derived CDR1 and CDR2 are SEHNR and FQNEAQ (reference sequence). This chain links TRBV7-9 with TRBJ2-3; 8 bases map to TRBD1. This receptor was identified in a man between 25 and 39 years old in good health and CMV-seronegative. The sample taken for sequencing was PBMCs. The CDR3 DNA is TGTGCCAGCAGCTTCAGGGGGCAAAACACAGATACGCAGTATTTT. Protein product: CASSFRGQNTDTQYF.